The clone carrying this TCR beta chain has just a few counts. What it recognizes is unknown. The data stem from a study of T cell repertoires in cytomegalovirus infection. Trimming cost V 0 bases and J 0 bases, with 16 bases left between them. There are 18 residues in the CDR3. Germline CDR1 MGHRA, CDR2 YSYEKL. TCRdb reanalysed the reads using MiXCR and keeps one entry per CDR3 protein. The sample has around 69,000 distinct CDR3 sequences, approximately 20% seen once; the top ten hold roughly 63%. The clonotype comes from a human donor in good health (CMV status not recorded). Some clones in this sample may be carry-over from other donors' samples. The chain is built from TRBV4-1 and TRBJ2-3, with D maybe TRBD2 (6 bases). The specimen was CD8+ T cells from cultured PBMCs, collected from culture after CMV antigen stimulation. The CDR3 region is CASSQDEMGGTSTDTQYF. In DNA, the CDR3 is TGCGCCAGCAGCCAAGATGAAATGGGGGGAACTAGCACAGATACGCAGTATTTT.